The 16 T cell receptor beta chains below come from one sample, sequenced in a study of T cell responses to AZD1222 COVID-19 vaccine. The data were produced by immunoSEQ multiplex PCR, yet TCRdb's version contains in-frame clones alone and is incomplete. The sample lists 100,000 to 150,000 clones, roughly 92% occurring once. The sequencing here drew on peripheral blood, taken 28 days after the second AZD1222 dose. These receptors all stem from an adult who received the AZD1222 COVID-19 vaccine.

The CDR3 reads CASSEARGIGGGYTF. In DNA form, the CDR3 reads TGTGCCAGCAGTGAAGCGCGCGGCATCGGCGGTGGCTACACCTTC. The chain carries TRBV2 and TRBJ1-2; D remains ambiguous. The germline V gene has CDR1 SNHLY and CDR2 FYNNEI. The length of the CDR3 is 15 residues. V was clipped by 0 bases and J by 7 bases, with 15 bases between them.

The V gene is TRBV12-3 or TRBV12-4, the J gene TRBJ1-5; tentative D call: TRBD1 (6 bases). The CDR3 runs 13 residues. The V end lost 5 bases, the J end lost 1 base, and 6 bases lay between the germline ends. The CDR3 DNA is TGTGCCAGCAGTCAGGGGAGCAATCAGCCCCAGCATTTT. Its protein product is CASSQGSNQPQHF.

The V call is TRBV7-3, the J call TRBJ2-4; 13 bases line up with TRBD2. The ends lost 6 bases at V and 1 base at J; junction bases unmatched: 9. CDR1 is SGHTA, CDR2 FQGTGA, per germline. The CDR3 runs to 18 residues. The CDR3 reads CASRILAGGPEAKNIQYF. For the CDR3, the DNA is TGTGCCAGCAGGATACTAGCGGGAGGGCCGGAGGCCAAAAACATTCAGTACTTC.

This clone was observed a handful of times. V gene TRBV11-3 combines with J gene TRBJ2-7; 10 bases fit TRBD1. The CDR3 is 15 residues long. Germline V CDR1 and CDR2: SGHNT, YENEEA. V shed 2 bases and J 3 bases; nucleotides not matched to a gene: 4. The DNA for the CDR3 is TGTGCCAGCAGCTTACGCCGGGACAGGGGCTACGAGCAGTACTTC. Protein product: CASSLRRDRGYEQYF.

This chain joins TRBV7-2 and TRBJ2-1; 13 nucleotides match TRBD2. V lost 3 bases and J lost 6; bases outside the gene matches: 11. CDR1 and CDR2 (germline): SGHTA, FQGNSA. The length of the CDR3 is 18 residues. CDR3: CASSLTSGRSRTSNEQFF. As DNA, the CDR3 is TGTGCCAGCAGCTTGACTAGCGGGAGGTCCCGCACCTCCAATGAGCAGTTCTTC.

The chain couples TRBV27 to TRBJ2-7, with a weak D call TRBD2 (6 bases). The V and J ends lost 5 bases and 2 bases respectively, with 10 bases between them. Germline-derived CDR1 and CDR2 are MNHEY and SMNVEV (reference sequence). The CDR3 spans 13 residues. Here the CDR3 DNA reads TGTGCCAGCAGTCCCCCGGGGGCCTACGAGCAGTACTTC. Translated: CASSPPGAYEQYF.

V gene TRBV19 combines with J gene TRBJ2-2; TRBD1 matches at 10 bases. The CDR3 contains 15 residues. Germline lookup yields CDR1 LNHDA and CDR2 SQIVND (reference sequence). J gave up 9 bases and V 6 bases, and 10 bases lay outside the gene matches. CDR3 in amino acids: CASSFPGQGSRELFF. CDR3 in DNA: TGTGCCAGTAGCTTCCCGGGACAGGGGTCGAGGGAGCTGTTTTTT.

The chain is built from TRBV9 and TRBJ2-1; 8 bases match TRBD2. Germline CDR1 SGDLS, CDR2 YYNGEE. The CDR3 has 17 residues. J was trimmed by 5 bases and V by 0 bases; bases with no gene match: 10. CDR3 DNA: TGTGCCAGCAGCGTAGGCAATCTGGGCGGGGGGAACAATGAGCAGTTCTTC. This sequence encodes CASSVGNLGGGNNEQFF.

This rearrangement joins TRBV7-2 to TRBJ1-3; D gene uncertain. CDR1 SGHTA and CDR2 FQGNSA come from the germline V gene. V dropped 1 base and J dropped 4 bases, with 20 bases sitting between them. The CDR3 covers 18 residues. The DNA for the CDR3 is TGTGCCAGCAGCTTAGGGCGCAAAACGATCTCTGGAGGAAACACCATATATTTT. Translating it yields CASSLGRKTISGGNTIYF.

The chain employs TRBV7-3 and TRBJ2-2; D is uncertain. From germline, CDR1 is SGHTA and CDR2 FQGTGA. The CDR3 is 15 residues long. V was clipped by 2 bases and J by 1 base, with 8 bases between them. The CDR3 sequence: CASSLLPGNTGELFF. CDR3 sequence (DNA): TGTGCCAGCAGCTTACTTCCCGGGAACACCGGGGAGCTGTTTTTT.

This chain uses TRBV4-2 with TRBJ2-7; tentative D call: TRBD2 (7 bases). V lost 0 bases and J 2 bases, leaving 14 bases between the germline ends. The CDR3 has 16 residues. Germline V gene sequence: CDR1 LGHNA, CDR2 YNFKEQ. CDR3 in amino acids: CASSQEGRGATYEQYF. The CDR3 DNA sequence: TGTGCCAGCAGCCAAGAGGGGAGGGGGGCCACCTACGAGCAGTACTTC.

The chain carries TRBV7-9 and TRBJ2-1; D uncertain. Germline CDR1 is SEHNR and CDR2 is FQNEAQ (reference sequence). Trimming removed 10 bases at V and 10 bases at J, with 14 bases between. The CDR3 length is 11 residues. The CDR3 region has the DNA TGTGCCATACCCTTCCCCAACGAGCAGTTCTTC. Its protein is CAIPFPNEQFF.

A few counts support this clone. The genes are TRBV13 and TRBJ1-2; TRBD1 matches 8 bases. V lost 4 bases to trimming and J lost 8 bases; unmatched junction nucleotides: 6. The CDR3 contains 13 residues. Germline loops: CDR1 PRHDT, CDR2 FYEKMQ (reference sequence). The CDR3 reads CASSSLDRAGYTF. DNA for the CDR3: TGTGCCAGCAGCTCTCTGGACAGGGCAGGCTACACCTTC. Using reference TRBV13 and TRBJ1-2 for the parts outside the CDR3, the full variable domain is AAGVIQSPRHLIKEKRETATLKCYPIPRHDTVYWYQQGPGQDPQFLISFYEKMQSDKGSIPDRFSAQQFSDYHSELNMSSLELGDSALYFCASSSLDRAGYTFGSGTRLTVV.

The genes are TRBV5-1 and TRBJ1-1, with 7 bases identical to TRBD1. In germline, CDR1 is SGHRS, CDR2 YFSETQ. This CDR3 has 13 amino acids. V shed 4 bases, J shed 5 bases, and the junction held 5 bases outside the gene matches. The chain's CDR3 is CASSQGGRTEAFF. The CDR3 DNA is TGCGCCAGCAGCCAGGGGGGAAGGACTGAAGCTTTCTTT.

The chain has TRBV2 and TRBJ1-1; D might be TRBD1 (6 bases). Trimming shortened V by 2 bases and J by 2 bases, and 12 bases separated the two germline ends. In germline, CDR1 is SNHLY, CDR2 FYNNEI. The CDR3 consists of 15 residues. The CDR3 region has the DNA TGTGCCAGCAGTGAATCCCGGACAGATAACACTGAAGCTTTCTTT. Amino acid sequence: CASSESRTDNTEAFF.

The chain employs TRBV2 and TRBJ1-2; 8 positions match TRBD1. The germline V gene encodes CDR1 SNHLY and CDR2 FYNNEI. This CDR3 region has 14 residues. J lost 1 base, V lost 5 bases, and 3 bases had no gene match. As DNA, the CDR3 is TGTGCCAGCAGTCGGACAGGGATTAACTATGGCTACACCTTC. This codes for CASSRTGINYGYTF.